One and the same sample provided the 26 T cell receptor beta chains below, sequenced in a study of T-cell memory formation after mild COVID-19. TCRdb processed the 5' RACE reads anew with MiXCR; each CDR3 protein has one entry. In the table there are 110,000 or so distinct CDR3 sequences, about a fifth of which are singletons. The sequenced sample was PBMCs or a T cell subset sorted from them (not recorded which). All receptors come from a man aged 18-30 years who had mild COVID-19 (a few samples of this study predate the infection). Cell type and time point are not known.

This clonotype was found a few times. The genes are TRBV6-5 and TRBJ1-1, with D possibly TRBD1 on 5 matching bases. With 6 bases removed from V and 1 base from J, the gap between germline ends came to 9 bases. Per the germline V gene, CDR1 is MNHEY and CDR2 is SVGAGI. The CDR3 runs to 13 residues. The CDR3 DNA is TGTGCCAGCAGGCCCGGGGGGAACACTGAAGCTTTCTTT. Protein: CASRPGGNTEAFF.

This clonotype turned up a few times. J is TRBJ2-5 and V is TRBV28, with D possibly TRBD1 on 8 matching bases. The CDR3 runs 14 residues. Trimming removed 4 bases from V and 5 bases from J, with 14 bases in between. Germline V CDR1 and CDR2: MDHEN, SYDVKM. In DNA form, the CDR3 reads TGTGCCAGCAGTTACCCACAGGGGGGGGAGACCCAGTACTTC. It codes for CASSYPQGGETQYF.

The chain couples TRBV6-4 to TRBJ2-7; maybe TRBD1 (5 bases). Germline V gene lookup returns CDR1 MRHNA and CDR2 SNTAGT. With 9 bases removed from V and 6 bases from J, the gap between germline ends came to 6 bases. CDR3 size: 9 residues. CDR3 in DNA: TGTGCCAGTCAGGGCGAGCAGTACGTC. Amino acid sequence: CASQGEQYV.

The gene calls are TRBV12-3 or TRBV12-4 and TRBJ1-2; TRBD1 aligns across 8 bases. The trim removed 5 bases at V and 6 bases at J, leaving 11 bases unmatched. The CDR3 sequence is 15 residues long. In DNA, the CDR3 is TGTGCCAGCAGTACAGGGGGGCTAGACCCCCATGGCTACACCTTC. Translated, it gives CASSTGGLDPHGYTF.

In this sample, this clonotype turned up a few times. The chain links TRBV6-5 to TRBJ2-7; D unresolved. In germline, CDR1 is MNHEY, CDR2 SVGAGI. Trimming took 2 bases from V and 2 from J, leaving 10 bases between them. The CDR3 extends over 14 amino acids. This CDR3 is CASSYTEAAYEQYF. DNA of the CDR3: TGTGCCAGCAGTTACACCGAAGCCGCCTACGAGCAGTACTTC.

The rearrangement uses TRBV6-2 or TRBV6-3 and TRBJ2-3, with 10 bases fitting TRBD2. The germline gives CDR1 MNHEY, CDR2 SVGEGT. V lost 2 bases and J lost 0; bases outside the gene matches: 2. The CDR3 is made up of 16 amino acids. The CDR3 region has the DNA TGTGCCAGCAGTTACACGACTAGCGGGAGCACAGATACGCAGTATTTT. It encodes CASSYTTSGSTDTQYF.

This clonotype was counted a few times. This chain links TRBV11-2 with TRBJ2-5; D ambiguous. The CDR3 length is 15 residues. V shed 0 bases and J shed 1 base, with 9 bases lying between them. CDR1 is SGHAT, CDR2 FQNNGV, per germline. The chain's CDR3 is CASSLDRAFQETQYF. CDR3 in DNA: TGTGCCAGCAGCTTAGATCGGGCCTTCCAAGAGACCCAGTACTTC.

This clonotype was counted a few times. The chain is built from TRBV12-3 or TRBV12-4 and TRBJ2-3, with unresolved D. V lost 4 bases and J lost 1, with 12 bases in between. This CDR3 is built from 15 residues. As DNA, the CDR3 is TGTGCCAGCAGTTCTCGCCCGGAGCGCACAGATACGCAGTATTTT. Translating it yields CASSSRPERTDTQYF.

This clonotype has only a few counts. This rearrangement joins TRBV6-2 or TRBV6-3 to TRBJ2-5; perhaps TRBD1 as D (6 bases). V gave up 5 bases and J gave up 5 bases, with 15 bases separating them. CDR3 length: 14 residues. From germline, CDR1 is MNHEY and CDR2 SVGEGT. CDR3 sequence: CASSPEGGRETQYF. CDR3 DNA: TGTGCCAGCAGTCCCGAAGGGGGTAGGGAGACCCAGTACTTC.

This clonotype was seen more than once but under ten times. This chain connects TRBV4-1 to TRBJ2-5; D may match TRBD1 or TRBD2 (5 bases each). This CDR3 comprises 16 residues. Germline V gene data show CDR1 as MGHRA and CDR2 as YSYEKL. V lost 0 bases and J 1 base, leaving 12 bases between the germline ends. CDR3 sequence: CASSQEVWGTQETQYF. CDR3 DNA: TGCGCCAGCAGCCAAGAAGTATGGGGGACCCAAGAGACCCAGTACTTC.

The V call is TRBV29-1, the J call TRBJ2-7; D unresolved. CDR1 is SQVTM, CDR2 ANQGSEA, per germline. The CDR3 totals 13 residues. V gave up 7 bases and J gave up 1 base, with 14 bases separating them. The CDR3 bases are TGCAGCGCGGAAGGACCGGGTTCCTACGAGCAGTACTTC. This gives the protein CSAEGPGSYEQYF.

V usage is TRBV11-2 and J usage is TRBJ2-2; D is unresolved. This CDR3 has 13 residues. The ends were cut back, 5 bases at V and 9 bases at J, with 13 bases in the middle. Germline assignment: CDR1 SGHAT and CDR2 FQNNGV. CDR3 bases: TGTGCCAGCAGCAAACCAAGGACGTGGGAGCTGTTTTTT. Amino acid sequence: CASSKPRTWELFF.

This clonotype was found a few times. The genes are TRBV6-5 and TRBJ1-6; D may be TRBD1 (6 bases). The CDR3 is 15 residues long. V dropped 0 bases and J dropped 6 bases, with 9 bases sitting between them. The germline V gene encodes CDR1 MNHEY and CDR2 SVGAGI. The CDR3: CASSYSLDSNSPLHF. The CDR3 nucleotides are TGTGCCAGCAGTTACTCGTTGGACAGTAATTCACCCCTCCACTTT.

V is TRBV5-1 and J is TRBJ1-1, with TRBD1 as a possible D gene (6 bases). Germline CDR1 reads SGHRS; CDR2 reads YFSETQ. Trimming took off 3 bases at V and 10 bases at J, with 13 bases between the two ends. This CDR3 comprises 12 residues. CDR3 residues: CASSSRGRPAFF. The CDR3 DNA sequence: TGCGCCAGCAGCTCCAGGGGCCGGCCAGCTTTCTTT.

V and J are TRBV25-1 and TRBJ2-7, with D tentatively TRBD2 (7 bases). Trimming removed 3 bases at V and 7 bases at J, with 19 bases between. The CDR3 contains 15 residues. Germline-derived CDR1 and CDR2 are MGHDK and SYGVNS. This CDR3 reads CASSEGGASAEEQYF. In DNA form, the CDR3 reads TGTGCCAGCAGTGAGGGGGGGGCCTCCGCGGAGGAGCAGTACTTC.

The gene calls are TRBV4-3 and TRBJ2-2; TRBD1 aligns across 8 bases. The CDR3 extends over 17 amino acids. Losses at the gene ends were 0 bases for V and 1 base for J; bases not matched to a gene: 4. From germline, CDR1 is LGHNA and CDR2 YSLEER. The CDR3 DNA is TGCGCCAGCAGCCAAGAGTTACAGGGGGTGAACACCGGGGAGCTGTTTTTT. It codes for CASSQELQGVNTGELFF.

The CDR3 region is CASSQTLGARSGNTIYF. The CDR3 DNA is TGCGCCAGCAGCCAAACTCTGGGGGCTAGGTCTGGAAACACCATATATTTT. The chain combines TRBV4-1 with TRBJ1-3; TRBD1 might be the D (6 bases). The CDR3 consists of 17 residues. V shed 2 bases and J shed 1 base, with 15 bases lying between them. In germline, CDR1 is MGHRA, CDR2 YSYEKL.

This clonotype was detected only a few times. V is TRBV5-6 and J is TRBJ2-7; TRBD1 matches 8 bases. Germline V CDR1 and CDR2: SGHDT, YYEEEE. This CDR3 spans 13 amino acids. Unmatched junction bases numbered 6, after V lost 4 bases and J lost 6 bases. This CDR3 reads CASSEDRVGEQYF. The CDR3 DNA is TGTGCCAGCAGCGAGGACAGGGTAGGCGAGCAGTACTTC.

This chain connects TRBV20-1 to TRBJ2-7; TRBD1 matches 8 bases. V was clipped by 1 base and J by 7 bases; unmatched bases: 6. The CDR3 length is 13 residues. CDR1 is DFQATT and CDR2 is SNEGSKA in the germline V gene (reference sequence). CDR3 nucleotides: TGCAGTGCTAGAGGCCAGGGGGCACAGGAGCAGTACTTC. Translation: CSARGQGAQEQYF.

J is TRBJ2-7 and V is TRBV27; D possibly uses TRBD1 or TRBD2 (5 bases each). From germline, CDR1 is MNHEY and CDR2 SMNVEV (reference sequence). The CDR3 has 14 amino acids. The germline V and J ends were trimmed by 3 bases and 3 bases, with 12 bases remaining between them. CDR3 amino acids: CASSFGTQGYEQYF. The CDR3 DNA reads as TGTGCCAGCAGTTTCGGGACCCAGGGCTACGAGCAGTACTTC.

V is TRBV27 and J is TRBJ1-2; TRBD1 might be the D (5 bases). Germline V gives CDR1 MNHEY, CDR2 SMNVEV (reference sequence). V was trimmed by 5 bases and J by 6 bases, leaving 10 bases between them. The CDR3 totals 12 residues. In DNA, the CDR3 is TGTGCCAGCAGTCCTGGGGGGGATGGCTACACCTTC. Its translation is CASSPGGDGYTF.

This clonotype was seen once. The chain employs TRBV6-5 and TRBJ2-5; D not resolved. CDR1 is MNHEY and CDR2 is SVGAGI in the germline V gene. This CDR3 has 13 amino acids. Between the trimmed V and J ends, which lost 0 bases and 3 bases, there was a span of 5 bases. Written as DNA, the CDR3 is TGTGCCAGCAGTTACTCGTCGGAAGAGACCCAGTACTTC. Residues: CASSYSSEETQYF.

The chain uses TRBV7-8 and TRBJ1-2; possibly TRBD1 for D (5 bases). The CDR3 has 14 amino acids. Germline values: CDR1 SGHVS, CDR2 FQNEAQ. The V end lost 5 bases, the J end lost 4 bases, and 14 bases lay between the germline ends. CDR3 protein: CASSARTTGYGYTF. CDR3 sequence (DNA): TGTGCCAGCAGCGCGCGGACAACTGGCTATGGCTACACCTTC. Together with reference TRBV7-8 and TRBJ1-2, the CDR3 gives the full variable domain: GAGVSQSPRYKVAKRGQDVALRCDPISGHVSLFWYQQALGQGPEFLTYFQNEAQLDKSGLPSDRFFAERPEGSVSTLKIQRTQQEDSAVYLCASSARTTGYGYTFGSGTRLTVV.

This clonotype showed up just a few times. This sequence joins TRBV7-2 and TRBJ2-3; D might be TRBD2 (6 bases). The CDR3 runs to 15 residues. Trimming removed 5 bases at V and 7 bases at J, with 19 bases between. In germline, CDR1 is SGHTA, CDR2 FQGNSA. The DNA for the CDR3 is TGTGCCAGCAGCCCAAGGGAGGCGCTCCCTTATACGCAGTATTTT. Translated: CASSPREALPYTQYF.

This sequence joins TRBV9 and TRBJ2-5; 8 bases agree with TRBD1. This CDR3 spans 15 amino acids. Germline values: CDR1 SGDLS, CDR2 YYNGEE. Unmatched junction bases numbered 7, after V lost 2 bases and J lost 4 bases. CDR3 amino acids: CASSVADRELETQYF. In DNA, the CDR3 is TGTGCCAGCAGCGTGGCGGACAGGGAACTAGAGACCCAGTACTTC.

This clonotype showed up just a few times. The chain combines TRBV9 with TRBJ2-5; a weak D match, TRBD2 (5 bases). The length of the CDR3 is 16 residues. The V end was cut by 0 bases, the J end by 2 bases, with 14 bases between. Germline V gene lookup returns CDR1 SGDLS and CDR2 YYNGEE. CDR3 nucleotides: TGTGCCAGCAGCGTAGGCCGGGGAAGCCTGCAAGAGACCCAGTACTTC. This codes for CASSVGRGSLQETQYF. Based on the CDR3 plus reference TRBV9 and TRBJ2-5, the full variable domain is DSGVTQTPKHLITATGQRVTLRCSPRSGDLSVYWYQQSLDQGLQFLIQYYNGEERAKGNILERFSAQQFPDLHSELNLSSLELGDSALYFCASSVGRGSLQETQYFGPGTRLLVL.